The clone carrying this T cell receptor (beta chain) has at least ten counts. Its antigen remains unknown. Amplification targeted TCR beta CDR3 regions from RNA transcripts. A first-round RT-PCR of the TCR CDR3 used the HTBI primer set. TCRdb re-called the multiplex PCR reads with MiXCR, one entry per CDR3 protein. In the table there are 400,000 to 500,000 distinct CDR3 sequences, approximately 15% of which are singletons. This record belongs to a study of T cells in Graves' hyperthyroidism and ophthalmopathy. The ends were cut back, 6 bases at V and 5 bases at J, with 16 bases in the middle. This CDR3 region has 13 residues. Germline lookup yields CDR1 SQVTM and CDR2 ANQGSEA. General observations from the study: From stable hyperthyroidism, ophthalmopathy was separated by a 13 V-J model. Most thyroid clonotypes expanded above 0.001 appeared in blood too.

It was approximately 9.4 ml of fresh peripheral blood that supplied the PBMCs. Source material: blood. This TCR was sampled from a woman aged 18-35 years with Graves' hyperthyroidism. The chain carries TRBV29-1 and TRBJ1-1; D is uncertain. CDR3 DNA: TGCAGCGTCTCCGGAAGACTGGGGACTGAAGCTTTCTTT. Translated, it gives CSVSGRLGTEAFF.